The 27 T cell receptor beta chains given below trace back to one sample, sequenced in a study of T-cell memory formation after mild COVID-19. TCRdb passed the 5' RACE reads through MiXCR, listing each CDR3 protein once. The sample consists of about 410,000 distinct CDR3 sequences, about a sixth of them appearing once. Source material: PBMCs or a T cell subset sorted from them (not recorded which). The receptor source for this set is a man younger than 35 who had mild COVID-19 (a few samples of this study predate the infection). Cell type and time point are not known.

J is TRBJ2-1 and V is TRBV6-6; 8 bases match TRBD2. Germline assignment: CDR1 MNHNY and CDR2 SVGAGI (reference sequence). The CDR3 contains 13 residues. J was trimmed by 9 bases and V by 11 bases; bases with no gene match: 12. CDR3 in amino acids: CASGVAGLLEQFF. The CDR3 DNA reads TGTGCCTCAGGGGTAGCGGGGCTTCTTGAGCAGTTCTTC.

This clonotype was detected a few times. The chain recombines TRBV10-3 with TRBJ2-7, with TRBD1 matching 9 bases. The CDR3 covers 15 residues. Germline-derived CDR1 and CDR2 are ENHRY and SYGVKD. The ends lost 6 bases at V and 0 bases at J; junction bases unmatched: 6. Written as DNA, the CDR3 is TGTGCCATCAGACCCGACAGGGGGGACTCCTACGAGCAGTACTTC. Translated: CAIRPDRGDSYEQYF.

This rearrangement joins TRBV19 to TRBJ1-1; 7 bases line up with TRBD1. Germline V gene lookup returns CDR1 LNHDA and CDR2 SQIVND (reference sequence). This CDR3 region has 14 residues. V shed 3 bases, J shed 1 base, and the junction held 2 bases outside the gene matches. CDR3 residues: CASSMGTANTEAFF. CDR3 DNA sequence: TGTGCCAGTAGTATGGGGACAGCGAACACTGAAGCTTTCTTT.

This clonotype was observed at least ten times. The V and J genes are TRBV12-3 or TRBV12-4 and TRBJ1-2; D call uncertain. CDR3 length: 10 amino acids. Trimming shortened V by 2 bases and J by 6 bases, and 1 base separated the two germline ends. As DNA, the CDR3 is TGTGCCAGCAGTTTAAATGGCTACACCTTC. As protein: CASSLNGYTF.

This clonotype came up many times. This chain uses TRBV5-1 with TRBJ2-2, with D tentatively TRBD1 or TRBD2 (5 bases each). This CDR3 comprises 17 residues. Germline V CDR1 and CDR2: SGHRS, YFSETQ. V was clipped by 4 bases and J by 2 bases, with 18 bases between them. The CDR3 DNA sequence: TGCGCCAGCAGCCCCGGGGCCGATTGGGTCAACACCGGGGAGCTGTTTTTT. Translated, it gives CASSPGADWVNTGELFF.

This clonotype was found a few times. This chain joins TRBV4-3 and TRBJ2-7; 7 bases are shared with TRBD1. The junction had 4 bases not matched to a gene; V was cut back by 4 bases and J by 1 base. Germline loops: CDR1 LGHNA, CDR2 YSLEER. This CDR3 region has 14 residues. CDR3 loop: CASSRRQGSYEQYF. Written as DNA, the CDR3 is TGCGCCAGCAGCCGGCGACAGGGTTCCTACGAGCAGTACTTC.

This clonotype was observed many times. The chain has TRBV27 and TRBJ1-2; D ambiguous. Between the trimmed V and J ends, which lost 0 bases and 4 bases, there was a span of 6 bases. The CDR3 is made up of 13 amino acids. Germline CDR1 reads MNHEY; CDR2 reads SMNVEV (reference sequence). The CDR3 nucleotides read TGTGCCAGCAGTTTATCAGGACTCTATGGCTACACCTTC. The encoded protein is CASSLSGLYGYTF.

This clonotype turned up a few times. This chain uses TRBV20-1 with TRBJ2-5; D uncertain. Germline CDR1 reads DFQATT; CDR2 reads SNEGSKA (reference sequence). The CDR3 has 14 amino acids. V was cut by 2 bases and J by 2 bases, with 12 bases left in between. The CDR3 sequence: CSARRSGIQETQYF. CDR3 coding DNA: TGCAGTGCTAGACGATCTGGCATACAAGAGACCCAGTACTTC.

Only one count was recorded for this clonotype. The chain employs TRBV3-1 and TRBJ1-2; 7 bases map to TRBD1. Germline V gene lookup returns CDR1 LGHDT and CDR2 YNNKEL (reference sequence). This CDR3 has 15 amino acids. V was pared by 2 bases and J by 8 bases, with 11 bases of the junction left unmatched. CDR3: CASSQILTGFDGYTF. Here the CDR3 DNA reads TGTGCCAGCAGCCAAATACTGACAGGGTTTGACGGCTACACCTTC.

This clonotype was seen more than once but under ten times. The genes are TRBV11-2 and TRBJ2-2; D is possibly TRBD1 or TRBD2 (5 bases each). The CDR3 is 16 residues long. The ends were cut back, 5 bases at V and 3 bases at J, with 16 bases in the middle. CDR1 is SGHAT, CDR2 FQNNGV, per germline. In DNA, the CDR3 is TGTGCCAGCAGCATCTCGGGGCGGGCGTACACCGGGGAGCTGTTTTTT. Protein sequence: CASSISGRAYTGELFF.

This chain uses TRBV20-1 with TRBJ2-1, with D maybe TRBD2 (6 bases). Trimming cost V 5 bases and J 9 bases, with 20 bases left between them. This CDR3 has 14 amino acids. CDR1 is DFQATT, CDR2 SNEGSKA, per germline (reference sequence). For the CDR3, the DNA is TGCAGTGCTCGAAGGCAACTAGCTTCACGTGAGCAGTTCTTC. Its translation: CSARRQLASREQFF.

This clonotype was counted between two and nine times. This sequence joins TRBV27 and TRBJ2-7; D possibly corresponds to TRBD2 (6 bases). The CDR3 sequence is 14 residues long. The germline V gene encodes CDR1 MNHEY and CDR2 SMNVEV (reference sequence). Trimming removed 5 bases from V and 3 bases from J, with 14 bases in between. Written as DNA, the CDR3 is TGTGCCAGCAGTCCTCTCGGGGGTGGCTACGAGCAGTACTTC. Translated: CASSPLGGGYEQYF.

J is TRBJ1-5 and V is TRBV4-1; D is undetermined. This CDR3 has 13 amino acids. CDR1 MGHRA and CDR2 YSYEKL come from the germline V gene. Trimming took off 6 bases at V and 3 bases at J, with 9 bases between the two ends. CDR3 loop: CASSTVANQPQHF. The DNA of the CDR3 is TGCGCCAGCAGTACAGTAGCCAATCAGCCCCAGCATTTT.

This clonotype showed up just a few times. The V gene is TRBV5-1, the J gene TRBJ2-1; 12 bases are shared with TRBD2. The germline gives CDR1 SGHRS, CDR2 YFSETQ. The CDR3 has 16 residues. The V gene end was trimmed by 0 bases and the J gene end by 7 bases; junction bases not matched to a gene: 5. CDR3 in DNA: TGCGCCAGCAGCTTGGGGACTAGCGGGGCCACGAATGAGCAGTTCTTC. Translated, it gives CASSLGTSGATNEQFF.

J is TRBJ1-4 and V is TRBV7-9; D not resolved. Germline V gives CDR1 SEHNR, CDR2 FQNEAQ (reference sequence). This CDR3 has 13 amino acids. Deletions cut 3 bases from V and 3 bases from J, with 5 bases between. The CDR3 coding sequence is TGTGCCAGCAGCTTTTCTTCTAATGAAAAACTGTTTTTT. This encodes CASSFSSNEKLFF.

V is TRBV10-1 and J is TRBJ2-2; TRBD1 matches at 7 bases. CDR3 length: 16 residues. Per the germline V gene, CDR1 is WNHNN and CDR2 is SYGVQD (reference sequence). V trimming: 2 bases; J trimming: 5 bases; junction bases outside the gene matches: 8. This CDR3 reads CASSEGTARYTGELFF. In nucleotides, the CDR3 is TGCGCCAGCAGTGAGGGGACAGCACGATATACCGGGGAGCTGTTTTTT.

The chain combines TRBV4-3 with TRBJ1-5, with D possibly TRBD1 on 6 matching bases. Trimming took off 5 bases at V and 7 bases at J, with 15 bases between the two ends. From germline, CDR1 is LGHNA and CDR2 YSLEER. The CDR3 spans 14 residues. The CDR3 sequence: CASSNKVGGQPQHF. DNA of the CDR3: TGCGCCAGCAGCAACAAGGTCGGGGGCCAGCCCCAGCATTTT.

This clonotype was recorded at least ten times. This chain joins TRBV4-3 and TRBJ2-7; tentatively, D is TRBD1 or TRBD2 (6 bases each). The CDR3 contains 14 residues. Germline lookup yields CDR1 LGHNA and CDR2 YSLEER. The ends were cut back, 0 bases at V and 9 bases at J, with 15 bases in the middle. The CDR3 protein is CASSQEFMGGGQYF. For the CDR3, the DNA is TGCGCCAGCAGCCAAGAATTTATGGGGGGCGGGCAGTACTTC.

This clonotype was detected only a few times. The chain is built from TRBV29-1 and TRBJ1-1; the D gene is possibly TRBD1 (6 bases). Germline CDR1 and CDR2: SQVTM and ANQGSEA. V lost 7 bases to trimming and J lost 1 base, with 10 bases between them. The CDR3 is made up of 12 amino acids. The CDR3 DNA sequence: TGCAGCGGAGGACAGAGGAACACTGAAGCTTTCTTT. Protein product: CSGGQRNTEAFF.

This clonotype was found many times. The rearrangement joins TRBV5-1 to TRBJ2-2; D call uncertain. The germline gives CDR1 SGHRS, CDR2 YFSETQ. CDR3 length: 15 amino acids. V gave up 7 bases and J gave up 0 bases, with 13 bases separating them. CDR3 residues: CASRSSLANTGELFF. DNA of the CDR3: TGCGCCAGCCGATCCAGCCTCGCGAACACCGGGGAGCTGTTTTTT.

This clonotype was observed a few times. The chain has TRBV5-6 and TRBJ1-1; D is unresolved. V shed 4 bases and J shed 5 bases, with 18 bases lying between them. Germline assignment: CDR1 SGHDT and CDR2 YYEEEE. This CDR3 region has 15 residues. The CDR3 loop reads CASSGSREGRTEAFF. CDR3 DNA: TGTGCCAGCAGCGGATCAAGGGAGGGAAGAACTGAAGCTTTCTTT.

The gene calls are TRBV4-3 and TRBJ2-7; D ambiguous. Germline CDR1 LGHNA, CDR2 YSLEER. The V end was cut by 0 bases, the J end by 2 bases, with 14 bases between. The CDR3 contains 16 residues. CDR3 region: CASSQEVRLPTYEQYF. CDR3 nucleotides: TGCGCCAGCAGCCAAGAGGTCCGCTTACCCACCTACGAGCAGTACTTC.

In this sample, this clonotype turned up a few times. The chain employs TRBV6-5 and TRBJ1-6, with 7 bases identical to TRBD1. CDR1 MNHEY and CDR2 SVGAGI come from the germline V gene. The CDR3 is 17 residues long. Unmatched junction bases numbered 7, after V lost 0 bases and J lost 5 bases. CDR3 in amino acids: CASSYSVQGTNNSPLHF. In DNA, the CDR3 is TGTGCCAGCAGTTACTCTGTACAGGGGACAAATAATTCACCCCTCCACTTT.

This clonotype was recorded many times. The chain recombines TRBV18 with TRBJ1-2; D unclear. Between the trimmed V and J ends, which lost 4 bases and 6 bases, there was a span of 9 bases. The length of the CDR3 is 12 residues. Germline V gene data show CDR1 as KGHSH and CDR2 as LQKENI. The CDR3 loop reads CASSQGYDGYTF. As DNA, the CDR3 is TGTGCCAGCTCACAAGGGTATGATGGCTACACCTTC.

This chain links TRBV10-3 with TRBJ2-1; possibly TRBD1 for D (6 bases). V lost 0 bases, J lost 2 bases, and 14 bases lay in between. This CDR3 has 17 residues. From germline, CDR1 is ENHRY and CDR2 SYGVKD. CDR3 amino acids: CAISESRQETAYNEQFF. CDR3 DNA: TGTGCCATCAGTGAGTCGAGACAGGAGACCGCCTACAATGAGCAGTTCTTC.

This clonotype was counted ten times or more. This rearrangement joins TRBV5-1 to TRBJ2-5; TRBD1 matches 9 bases. The ends lost 2 bases at V and 2 bases at J; junction bases unmatched: 7. The germline V gene has CDR1 SGHRS and CDR2 YFSETQ. The CDR3 has 16 residues. In DNA, the CDR3 is TGCGCCAGCAGCTTCACCGGGACAGGGAATCAAGAGACCCAGTACTTC. Translated, it gives CASSFTGTGNQETQYF.

In this sample, this clonotype turned up a few times. The rearrangement uses TRBV11-2 and TRBJ2-3; perhaps TRBD2 as D (6 bases). In germline, CDR1 is SGHAT, CDR2 FQNNGV. The CDR3 consists of 15 residues. Trimming shortened V by 5 bases and J by 0 bases, and 12 bases separated the two germline ends. The CDR3 protein is CASSKVGGSTDTQYF. CDR3 in DNA: TGTGCCAGCAGCAAGGTGGGGGGTAGCACAGATACGCAGTATTTT.